This TCR beta chain was identified in a study of blood T cells in healthy people across ages. CDR1 is DFQATT, CDR2 SNEGSKA, per germline (reference sequence). V shed 5 bases, J shed 4 bases, and the junction held 4 bases outside the gene matches. The CDR3 covers 13 residues. Roughly 10 milliliters of peripheral blood were drawn from each donor into EDTA-treated tubes. There were at least 5.5 micrograms of total RNA extracted from every sample. A second 7 to 11 cycle PCR used barcoded and J-beta primers. MiXCR was run by TCRdb on the 5' RACE reads, yielding one entry per CDR3 protein. Of 980,000 or so distinct CDR3 sequences in the sample, about 44% were seen once.

The origin of this receptor is a man aged 25-45 years in good health. The chain joins TRBV20-1 to TRBJ2-3; TRBD2 aligns across 9 bases. Input material: blood. CDR3 nucleotides: TGCAGTGCTGTGCGGGGGGGCGCAGATACGCAGTATTTT. This translates into CSAVRGGADTQYF.